This is a list of T cell receptor beta chains from one sample in a study of blood T cell repertoires in COVID-19. The method was immunoSEQ multiplex PCR; TCRdb's version includes in-frame clones alone and lacks a portion of them. The sample shows some 43,000 clones, approximately 87% of them seen only once. Sequencing was performed on peripheral blood. The receptors stem from a human donor in a cohort sampled during active COVID-19. Both conserved end residues are part of each CDR3. A D gene is named only where the DNA matches it firmly. Only part of the rows carry a size: once, few, many, or a class if the clone is expanded.

TRBV3-1/TRBV3-2,.,TRBD2,TRBJ2-5,CASSQRETAEREGWIETQYF,TGTGCCAGCAGCCAACGCGAGACGGCCGAGCGGGAGGGCTGGATCGAGACCCAGTACTTC
TRBV2,.,.,TRBJ2-1,CASFLEFNEQFF,TGTGCCAGCTTTCTGGAGTTCAATGAGCAGTTCTTC
TRBV4-3,.,.,TRBJ1-3,CASSQDRGGEGSGNTIYF,TGCGCCAGCAGCCAAGATCGGGGTGGGGAGGGATCTGGAAACACCATATATTTT
TRBV6-2/TRBV6-3,.,.,TRBJ2-7,CASSYSPRYSYEQYF,TGTGCCAGCAGTTACAGTCCCCGCTACTCCTACGAGCAGTACTTC
TRBV30,once,TRBD2,TRBJ2-4,CAWSTTGTIQNIQYF,TGTGCCTGGAGTACGACCGGGACTATCCAAAACATTCAGTACTTC
TRBV21-1,.,.,TRBJ2-7,CASSKEWDGRSVRAYEQYF,TGTGCCAGCAGCAAAGAGTGGGACGGGAGGTCGGTGCGAGCCTACGAGCAGTACTTC
TRBV2,few,.,TRBJ2-2,CASKRLVNTGELFF,TGTGCCAGCAAGAGACTCGTGAACACCGGGGAGCTGTTTTTT
TRBV28,.,.,TRBJ2-3,CASSSPPAEVLEDTQYF,TGTGCCAGCAGTTCTCCTCCAGCGGAGGTCCTGGAGGATACGCAGTATTTT
TRBV5-4,.,TRBD1,TRBJ1-4,CASSVGQGAYLNEKLFF,TGTGCCAGCAGCGTGGGACAGGGGGCTTATCTGAATGAAAAACTGTTTTTT
TRBV11-2,.,TRBD1,TRBJ2-3,CASSRRDRSTDTQYF,TGTGCCAGCAGCCGCCGGGACAGGAGCACAGATACGCAGTATTTT
TRBV5-5,.,TRBD1,TRBJ2-3,CASREQGAPTDTQYF,TGTGCCAGCAGGGAACAGGGGGCCCCCACAGATACGCAGTATTTT
TRBV15,.,.,TRBJ2-2,CATSTGYTGELFF,TGTGCCACCAGTACAGGGTACACCGGGGAGCTGTTTTTT
TRBV9,few,TRBD2,TRBJ2-7,CASSPASTSGSWGEQYF,TGTGCCAGCAGCCCCGCGAGTACTAGCGGGAGTTGGGGCGAGCAGTACTTC
TRBV24-1,.,TRBD1,TRBJ1-4,CATSDAGTGGELFF,TGTGCCACCAGTGATGCCGGGACAGGGGGGGAACTGTTTTTT
TRBV15,few,.,TRBJ2-7,CATSRDAGPYEQYF,TGTGCCACCAGCAGAGATGCGGGACCCTACGAGCAGTACTTC
TRBV30,.,.,TRBJ1-1,CAWNEMVDTEAFF,TGTGCCTGGAATGAGATGGTGGACACTGAAGCTTTCTTT
TRBV9,.,TRBD2,TRBJ2-1,CASSVQGGPYNEQFF,TGTGCCAGCAGCGTACAGGGAGGGCCCTACAATGAGCAGTTCTTC
TRBV4-3,.,.,TRBJ2-1,CASSQDLIDGIHGNEQFF,TGCGCCAGCAGCCAAGATTTGATTGACGGGATCCACGGCAATGAGCAGTTCTTC
TRBV5-6,.,.,TRBJ1-5,CASSLYNQPQHF,TGTGCCAGCAGCTTGTACAATCAGCCCCAGCATTTT
TRBV14,once,TRBD1,TRBJ2-1,CASSQYTGTVYNEQFF,TGTGCCAGCAGCCAATATACCGGGACAGTATACAATGAGCAGTTCTTC
TRBV1,.,.,TRBJ2-1,CTSSQDLLLAAPRNYNEQFF,TGCACCAGCAGCCAAGATCTTTTACTAGCGGCCCCAAGAAATTACAATGAGCAGTTCTTC
TRBV24-1,.,.,TRBJ2-1,CATSDTLAGKVHEQFF,TGTGCCACCAGTGATACTTTGGCAGGGAAGGTACATGAGCAGTTCTTC
TRBV9,.,TRBD1,TRBJ2-3,CASSVTGEAEDTQYF,TGTGCCAGCAGCGTGACAGGGGAGGCCGAAGATACGCAGTATTTT
TRBV6-5,.,TRBD2,TRBJ2-7,CASSSLSGRSLYEQYF,TGTGCCAGCAGTTCTCTTAGCGGGAGGTCCCTCTACGAGCAGTACTTC
TRBV20-1,.,.,TRBJ1-1,CSARQGTEAFF,TGCAGTGCGAGGCAGGGAACTGAAGCTTTCTTT
TRBV7-9,.,.,TRBJ1-1,CASSLGTNTEAFF,TGTGCCAGCAGCTTAGGGACAAACACTGAAGCTTTCTTT
TRBV10-1,.,.,TRBJ2-5,CASSESGRRGSETQYF,TGCGCCAGCAGTGAGTCGGGACGGAGGGGTTCAGAGACCCAGTACTTC
TRBV7-9,.,.,TRBJ2-3,CASSRDSVRTDTQYF,TGTGCCAGCAGTAGGGACTCCGTTCGCACAGATACGCAGTATTTT
TRBV6-2/TRBV6-3,.,TRBD1,TRBJ1-5,CASSSKTGWNQPQHF,TGTGCCAGCAGTTCCAAGACAGGGTGGAATCAGCCCCAGCATTTT
TRBV7-8,.,.,TRBJ1-5,CASSLEGDSQPQHF,TGTGCCAGCAGCTTAGAAGGGGATAGTCAGCCCCAGCATTTT
TRBV27,.,.,TRBJ2-1,CASSLSVRFF,TGTGCCAGCAGTTTATCGGTGCGGTTCTTC
TRBV7-6,.,TRBD2,TRBJ2-1,CASSHKTGTSGQGEQFF,TGTGCCAGCAGCCACAAAACCGGGACTAGCGGGCAGGGTGAGCAGTTCTTC
TRBV5-1,.,TRBD1,TRBJ2-3,CASSTPGTGYTDTQYF,TGCGCCAGCAGCACACCCGGGACAGGGTACACAGATACGCAGTATTTT
TRBV14,.,.,TRBJ2-7,CASSRDTAYEQYF,TGTGCCAGCAGCCGAGACACTGCCTACGAGCAGTACTTC
TRBV12-3/TRBV12-4,.,.,TRBJ2-7,CASSPTGATQQYF,TGTGCCAGCAGCCCGACTGGTGCTACGCAGCAGTACTTC
TRBV4-3,.,.,TRBJ1-4,CASSQGRGEKLFF,TGCGCCAGCAGCCAAGGGAGGGGTGAAAAACTGTTTTTT
TRBV4-2,.,.,TRBJ1-4,CASSQGSRGSEKLFF,TGTGCCAGCAGCCAAGGCAGTAGGGGGTCGGAAAAACTGTTTTTT
TRBV3-1/TRBV3-2,.,TRBD2,TRBJ2-1,CASSRIASGDNEQFF,TGTGCCAGCAGCCGAATAGCTAGCGGGGACAATGAGCAGTTCTTC
TRBV29-1,.,TRBD2,TRBJ2-1,CSVALTSRGNEQFF,TGCAGCGTTGCCCTGACTAGCCGGGGCAATGAGCAGTTCTTC
TRBV3-1/TRBV3-2,.,.,TRBJ2-1,CASSQTDVADRTPYNEQFF,TGTGCCAGCAGCCAAACCGATGTAGCGGATAGGACGCCCTACAATGAGCAGTTCTTC
TRBV4-2,.,.,TRBJ2-1,CASSQETRDSYNEQFF,TGTGCCAGCAGCCAGGAAACTAGGGACTCCTACAATGAGCAGTTCTTC
TRBV7-8,.,TRBD2,TRBJ2-5,CASSPGLGYIETQYF,TGTGCCAGCAGCCCGGGACTAGGTTATATAGAGACCCAGTACTTC
TRBV6-6,few,.,TRBJ2-7,CASSYLATPGEQYF,TGTGCCAGCAGTTACCTAGCTACTCCAGGAGAGCAGTACTTC
TRBV7-3,.,TRBD2,TRBJ2-5,CASSSKSATSGKSMGQETQYF,TGTGCCAGCAGCTCCAAATCCGCGACTAGCGGGAAGTCCATGGGCCAAGAGACCCAGTACTTC
TRBV6-5,.,.,TRBJ2-7,CASSRPGYVYEQYF,TGTGCCAGCAGTCGTCCAGGGTATGTTTACGAGCAGTACTTC
TRBV7-8,once,.,TRBJ2-7,CASSPWGPGSDYEQYF,TGTGCCAGCAGCCCCTGGGGGCCAGGGTCCGACTACGAGCAGTACTTC
TRBV5-1,.,TRBD2,TRBJ2-2,CANSSSGRIGELFF,TGCGCCAACAGCTCTAGCGGGAGGATCGGGGAGCTGTTTTTT
TRBV9,.,.,TRBJ2-7,CASSVGGVIPYEQYF,TGTGCCAGCAGCGTAGGGGGAGTAATACCCTACGAGCAGTACTTC
TRBV7-9,.,TRBD2,TRBJ2-5,CASIKGASGEEETQYF,TGTGCCAGCATCAAGGGGGCTAGCGGGGAAGAAGAGACCCAGTACTTC
TRBV12-3/TRBV12-4,.,.,TRBJ1-3,CASSFLLGNTIYF,TGTGCCAGCAGTTTCCTATTGGGAAACACCATATATTTT
TRBV7-2,.,TRBD2,TRBJ2-1,CASSLRDKLSSGRSNEQFF,TGTGCCAGCAGCCTCAGGGACAAGTTGTCTAGCGGGAGATCCAATGAGCAGTTCTTC
TRBV2,.,TRBD1,TRBJ2-7,CASTNRGYEQYF,TGTGCCAGTACGAACAGGGGCTACGAGCAGTACTTC
TRBV20-1,.,.,TRBJ2-7,CSATRYEQYF,TGCAGTGCCACTCGATACGAGCAGTACTTC
TRBV7-9,.,.,TRBJ2-1,CASSLSVEQFF,TGTGCCAGCAGCCTCTCGGTGGAGCAGTTCTTC
TRBV4-2,.,.,TRBJ1-1,CASSQDPRDKNTEAFF,TGTGCCAGCAGCCAAGATCCCCGGGACAAGAACACTGAAGCTTTCTTT
TRBV19,.,.,TRBJ2-5,CASSAASGFGETQYF,TGTGCCAGTAGTGCCGCCTCAGGGTTCGGGGAGACCCAGTACTTC
TRBV5-1,.,TRBD1,TRBJ1-1,CASSLATGDTTEAFF,TGCGCCAGCAGCTTGGCTACAGGGGACACCACTGAAGCTTTCTTT